The table lists the clone carrying this T cell receptor (beta chain) with a few counts. The sample belongs to a study of CD8 T cells in ankylosing spondylitis. Per the germline V gene, CDR1 is SGHAT and CDR2 is FQNNGV. Trimming took off 0 bases at V and 10 bases at J, with 6 bases between the two ends. The CDR3 is made up of 11 amino acids. Using its own MiXCR run on the 5' RACE reads, TCRdb lists one record per CDR3 protein. The data contain under 200,000 distinct CDR3 sequences, 8.5% to 10% of them singletons. The V call is TRBV11-2, the J call TRBJ2-5; either TRBD1 or TRBD2 may fit D (5 bases each). The source is a female donor with ankylosing spondylitis or in good health (not recorded which). The source material was blood, either unsorted or a sorted T cell fraction (not recorded which). The CDR3 DNA is TGTGCCAGCAGCTTAGATGGGGGCCAGTACTTC. Amino acids: CASSLDGGQYF.